Listed here are 25 T cell receptor beta chains from one sample, sequenced in a study of CD8 T cells in ankylosing spondylitis. From the 5' RACE reads, TCRdb called clonotypes with MiXCR, one entry per CDR3 protein. Here the sample spans 250,000 or so distinct CDR3 sequences, 15% to 20% being singletons. The sequencing input was blood, either unsorted or a sorted T cell fraction (not recorded which). The receptors stem from a male donor with ankylosing spondylitis or in good health (not recorded which).

V usage is TRBV19 and J usage is TRBJ2-1; D possibly corresponds to TRBD2 (6 bases). CDR3 size: 16 residues. The V end was cut by 5 bases, the J end by 3 bases, with 17 bases between. In germline, CDR1 is LNHDA, CDR2 SQIVND (reference sequence). CDR3 in DNA: TGTGCCAGTAGTCTCATGGCGGGATTCCACTACAATGAGCAGTTCTTC. Its protein product is CASSLMAGFHYNEQFF.

The chain carries TRBV20-1 and TRBJ2-5, with D perhaps TRBD1 (6 bases). Germline V lookup: CDR1 DFQATT, CDR2 SNEGSKA (reference sequence). CDR3 length equals 15 residues. Deletions cut 4 bases from V and 0 bases from J, with 15 bases between. The CDR3 sequence: CSATNGRDNQETQYF. CDR3 coding DNA: TGCAGTGCTACAAACGGCCGGGACAACCAAGAGACCCAGTACTTC.

V usage is TRBV11-1 and J usage is TRBJ2-6, with TRBD1 matching 10 bases. Germline CDR1 SGHAT, CDR2 FQDESV (reference sequence). V trimming: 4 bases; J trimming: 0 bases; junction bases outside the gene matches: 6. The CDR3 spans 18 residues. Written as DNA, the CDR3 is TGTGCCAGCAGCTCATTGAGGACAGGGGGCTCTGGGGCCAACGTCCTGACTTTC. Protein: CASSSLRTGGSGANVLTF.

This clonotype was seen a few times. The V and J genes are TRBV3-1 and TRBJ2-3; 8 bases map to TRBD2. Losses at the gene ends were 1 base for V and 0 bases for J; bases not matched to a gene: 6. The CDR3 length is 17 residues. The germline V gene encodes CDR1 LGHDT and CDR2 YNNKEL (reference sequence). CDR3 sequence reads: CASSQVYGRASTDTQYF. The CDR3 DNA follows: TGTGCCAGCAGCCAAGTCTACGGGAGGGCTAGCACAGATACGCAGTATTTT.

Many counts were recorded for this clonotype. The J gene is TRBJ2-2, the V gene TRBV5-1; D is uncertain. Between the trimmed V and J ends, which lost 3 bases and 6 bases, there was a span of 3 bases. This CDR3 comprises 11 residues. CDR1 is SGHRS, CDR2 YFSETQ, per germline. The CDR3 region has the DNA TGCGCCAGCAGCTCACCCGGGGAGCTGTTTTTT. This codes for CASSSPGELFF.

The rearrangement links TRBV11-1 to TRBJ2-1, with TRBD2 identical over 13 bases. The germline V gene has CDR1 SGHAT and CDR2 FQDESV (reference sequence). V trimming: 3 bases; J trimming: 2 bases; junction bases outside the gene matches: 7. The CDR3 consists of 18 residues. The CDR3 region is CASSFPGTSGDPYNEQFF. The CDR3 bases are TGTGCCAGCAGCTTCCCCGGGACTAGCGGGGACCCCTACAATGAGCAGTTCTTC.

This clonotype has only a few counts. The chain employs TRBV25-1 and TRBJ2-5; the D gene could be TRBD1 or TRBD2 (5 bases each). V lost 5 bases, J lost 4 bases, and 14 bases lay in between. This CDR3 comprises 14 residues. The germline CDR1 and CDR2 sequences are MGHDK and SYGVNS. Here the CDR3 DNA reads TGTGCCAGCAGTACACTCAAGGGACCAGAGACCCAGTACTTC. It encodes CASSTLKGPETQYF.

CDR3: CASSPQHSYGYTF. In nucleotides, the CDR3 is TGTGCCAGCAGTCCACAGCATTCCTATGGCTACACCTTC. This chain uses TRBV12-3 or TRBV12-4 with TRBJ1-2; D uncertain. V was pared by 5 bases and J by 4 bases, with 11 bases between. The CDR3 covers 13 residues.

This clonotype was seen repeatedly, ten times or more. The rearrangement joins TRBV20-1 to TRBJ2-1, with 14 bases fitting TRBD2. The germline CDR1 and CDR2 sequences are DFQATT and SNEGSKA (reference sequence). The CDR3 consists of 17 residues. V gave up 0 bases and J gave up 4 bases; unmatched junction bases: 5. The CDR3 coding sequence is TGCAGTGCTAGAGATGGGACTAGCGGGAGTAAGTACAATGAGCAGTTCTTC. This gives the protein CSARDGTSGSKYNEQFF.

This clonotype was seen at least ten times. The chain uses TRBV12-3 or TRBV12-4 and TRBJ2-1; no definite D call. The CDR3 sequence is 13 residues long. The V end lost 2 bases, the J end lost 6 bases, and 8 bases lay between the germline ends. The chain's CDR3 is CASSLYGSNEQFF. DNA for the CDR3: TGTGCCAGCAGTTTATACGGGTCCAATGAGCAGTTCTTC.

This clonotype has at least ten counts. V and J are TRBV10-2 and TRBJ2-7; D gene ambiguous. CDR3 length: 10 residues. Trimming removed 7 bases at V and 3 bases at J, with 4 bases between. From germline, CDR1 is WSHSY and CDR2 SAAADI. CDR3 bases: TGCGCCAGCAAAGGCTACGAGCAGTACTTC. This codes for CASKGYEQYF.

A remark on this clonotype: A much larger clone differs by one base, so this may be a read error. V usage is TRBV29-1 and J usage is TRBJ1-1; D not resolved. The CDR3 spans 12 residues. Per germline, CDR1 SQVTM and CDR2 ANQGSEA. The CDR3 reads CCVEVMNTEAFF. The CDR3 nucleotides read TGCTGCGTTGAGGTGATGAACACTGAAGCTTTCTTT.

The rearrangement links TRBV2 to TRBJ2-5, with 7 bases fitting TRBD1. The junction had 20 bases not matched to a gene; V was cut back by 6 bases and J by 4 bases. This CDR3 contains 18 residues. The germline gives CDR1 SNHLY, CDR2 FYNNEI. CDR3 bases: TGTGCCAGCAGAACTTGGGACAGACATCAGGAAGGGCCAGAGACCCAGTACTTC. It codes for CASRTWDRHQEGPETQYF.

As for this clonotype: A much bigger clone sits one base away, suggesting this may be a read error. V and J are TRBV4-1 and TRBJ2-5; 8 positions match TRBD2. The V gene's germline CDR1 is MGHRA and CDR2 YSYEKL. The CDR3 consists of 14 residues. The CDR3 here is CASTQTREGETQYF. CDR3 in DNA: TGCGCCAGCACCCAAACACGGGAGGGTGAGACCCAGTACTTC.

The chain carries TRBV6-1 and TRBJ2-1; TRBD2 matches 12 bases. CDR1 is MNHNS, CDR2 SASEGT, per germline. Trimming took 6 bases from V and 8 from J; bases not matched to a gene: 11. The CDR3 has 16 amino acids. For the CDR3, the DNA is TGTGCCAGCAGCCCCTCTAGCGGGAGGGCTAGGTATGAGCAGTTCTTC. Its protein product is CASSPSSGRARYEQFF.

The rearrangement joins TRBV4-2 to TRBJ1-1, with unresolved D. Trimming removed 3 bases from V and 3 bases from J, with 14 bases in between. The CDR3 runs to 15 residues. CDR1 and CDR2 from the germline V gene are LGHNA and YNFKEQ. The CDR3 DNA reads TGTGCCAGCAGCCACCTCATTGATGGGGACACTGAAGCTTTCTTT. Translated: CASSHLIDGDTEAFF.

This chain links TRBV7-2 with TRBJ2-1; D gene ambiguous. The CDR3 runs 20 residues. Germline assignment: CDR1 SGHTA and CDR2 FQGNSA. Trimming pared 0 bases from V and 0 bases from J, leaving 21 bases between. CDR3 DNA sequence: TGTGCCAGCAGCTTAGCCTCCGGGTTTAGTCAAGCCTTCTCCTACAATGAGCAGTTCTTC. Amino acid sequence: CASSLASGFSQAFSYNEQFF.

This clonotype was counted a few times. The V and J genes are TRBV11-1 and TRBJ2-2; 12 bases fit TRBD2. Trimming took 4 bases from V and 4 from J; bases not matched to a gene: 4. This CDR3 region has 16 residues. Germline CDR1 reads SGHAT; CDR2 reads FQDESV (reference sequence). The CDR3 DNA sequence: TGTGCCAGCAGCTCCAGGACTAGCGGGGCCACCGGGGAGCTGTTTTTT. It specifies CASSSRTSGATGELFF.

CDR3 DNA sequence: TGTGCCAGCAGTTCCTCTAGCGGCTACAATGAGCAGTTCTTC. Its protein product is CASSSSSGYNEQFF. The chain couples TRBV12-3 or TRBV12-4 to TRBJ2-1; 7 bases map to TRBD2. This CDR3 has 14 residues. V was clipped by 4 bases and J by 3 bases; unmatched bases: 3.

The chain recombines TRBV4-1 with TRBJ2-7; D call uncertain. Trimming left V 2 bases short and J 5 bases short, with 16 bases between. The CDR3 has 15 amino acids. Per the germline V gene, CDR1 is MGHRA and CDR2 is YSYEKL. In DNA form, the CDR3 reads TGCGCCAGCAGCCAACTTACTATGGGCCCCCACGAGCAGTACTTC. Protein: CASSQLTMGPHEQYF.

This clonotype has a count of ten or more. The rearrangement joins TRBV29-1 to TRBJ2-7; a weak D match, TRBD2 (5 bases). The V end lost 4 bases, the J end lost 3 bases, and 7 bases lay between the germline ends. The CDR3 has 11 residues. Germline assignment: CDR1 SQVTM and CDR2 ANQGSEA. This CDR3 reads CSVGSDYEQYF. The CDR3 DNA reads TGCAGCGTTGGTAGCGACTACGAGCAGTACTTC.

This clonotype was detected ten times or more. CDR3 sequence reads: CASSVAGGGEQYF. As DNA, the CDR3 is TGTGCCAGCAGCGTAGCAGGGGGCGGCGAGCAGTACTTC. V is TRBV9 and J is TRBJ2-7, with 8 bases aligning to TRBD1. CDR3 length: 13 amino acids. Germline values: CDR1 SGDLS, CDR2 YYNGEE. The V and J ends lost 0 bases and 6 bases, in that order; junction bases with no gene match: 2.

This clonotype was picked up a small number of times. The chain carries TRBV4-3 and TRBJ2-2; TRBD1 agrees at 8 bases. The CDR3 loop spans 16 amino acids. Germline CDR1 and CDR2: LGHNA and YSLEER. The V and J ends lost 2 bases and 3 bases, in that order; junction bases with no gene match: 5. The CDR3 here is CASSQRYRGDTGELFF. The CDR3 DNA is TGCGCCAGCAGCCAACGTTACAGGGGGGACACCGGGGAGCTGTTTTTT.

This clonotype showed up just a few times. The V call is TRBV28, the J call TRBJ2-5, with 10 bases fitting TRBD2. The CDR3 runs to 16 residues. The junction had 6 bases not matched to a gene; V was cut back by 0 bases and J by 5 bases. Looked up from germline, CDR1 is MDHEN and CDR2 is SYDVKM. This chain's CDR3 is CASSLWVAGGGETQYF. The CDR3 nucleotides read TGTGCCAGCAGTTTATGGGTAGCGGGAGGTGGGGAGACCCAGTACTTC.

The genes are TRBV6-2 or TRBV6-3 and TRBJ2-1, with 11 positions matching TRBD2. CDR1 and CDR2 from the germline V gene are MNHEY and SVGEGT. J lost 3 bases, V lost 6 bases, and 7 bases had no gene match. This CDR3 has 16 amino acids. CDR3 loop: CASSLGLAAFYNEQFF. The CDR3 nucleotides are TGTGCCAGCAGCTTGGGACTAGCGGCCTTCTACAATGAGCAGTTCTTC.